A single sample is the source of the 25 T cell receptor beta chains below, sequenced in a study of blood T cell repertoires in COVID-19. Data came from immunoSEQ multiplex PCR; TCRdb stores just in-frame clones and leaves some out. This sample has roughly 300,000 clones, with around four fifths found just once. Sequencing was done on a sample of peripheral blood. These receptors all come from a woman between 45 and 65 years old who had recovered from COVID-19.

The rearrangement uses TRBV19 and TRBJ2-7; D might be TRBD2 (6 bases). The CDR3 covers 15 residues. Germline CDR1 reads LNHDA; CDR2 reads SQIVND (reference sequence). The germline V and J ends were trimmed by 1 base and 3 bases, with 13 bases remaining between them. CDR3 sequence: CASSIAPGELYEQYF. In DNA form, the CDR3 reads TGTGCCAGTAGTATAGCCCCGGGGGAGCTCTACGAGCAGTACTTC.

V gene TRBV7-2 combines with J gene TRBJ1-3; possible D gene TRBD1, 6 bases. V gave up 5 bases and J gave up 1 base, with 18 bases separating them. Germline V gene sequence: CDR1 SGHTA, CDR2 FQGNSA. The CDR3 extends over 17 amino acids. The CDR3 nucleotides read TGTGCCAGCAGCCCCCAAGGACAGAGTGGTTCTGGAAACACCATATATTTT. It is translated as CASSPQGQSGSGNTIYF.

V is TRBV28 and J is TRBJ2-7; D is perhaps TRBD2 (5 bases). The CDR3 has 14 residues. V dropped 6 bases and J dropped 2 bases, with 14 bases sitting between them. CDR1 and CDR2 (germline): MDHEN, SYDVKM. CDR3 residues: CASSPRTAAYEQYF. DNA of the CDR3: TGTGCCAGCAGCCCCCGGACTGCGGCCTACGAGCAGTACTTC.

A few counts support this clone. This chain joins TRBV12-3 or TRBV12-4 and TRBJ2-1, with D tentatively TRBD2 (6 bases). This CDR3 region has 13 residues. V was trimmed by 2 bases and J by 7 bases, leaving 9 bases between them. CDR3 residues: CASSLYGGNEQFF. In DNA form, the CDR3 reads TGTGCCAGCAGTTTATATGGGGGGAATGAGCAGTTCTTC.

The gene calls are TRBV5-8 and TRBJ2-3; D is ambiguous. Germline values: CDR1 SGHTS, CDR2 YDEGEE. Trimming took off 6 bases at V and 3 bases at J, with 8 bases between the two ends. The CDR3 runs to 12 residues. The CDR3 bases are TGTGCCAGCACCCTCTCGACAGATACGCAGTATTTT. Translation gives CASTLSTDTQYF.

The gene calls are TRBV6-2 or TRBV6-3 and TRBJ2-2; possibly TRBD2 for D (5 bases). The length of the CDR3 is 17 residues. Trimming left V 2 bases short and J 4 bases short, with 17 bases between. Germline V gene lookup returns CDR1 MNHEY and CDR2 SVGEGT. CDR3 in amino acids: CASSYGWAVRGTGELFF. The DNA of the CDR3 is TGTGCCAGCAGTTACGGGTGGGCCGTACGGGGCACCGGGGAGCTGTTTTTT.

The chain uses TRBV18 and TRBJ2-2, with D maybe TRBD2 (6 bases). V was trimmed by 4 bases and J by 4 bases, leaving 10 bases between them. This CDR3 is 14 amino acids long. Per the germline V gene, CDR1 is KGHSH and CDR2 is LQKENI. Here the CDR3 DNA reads TGTGCCAGCTCACTGGCTAGCGTCACCGGGGAGCTGTTTTTT. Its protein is CASSLASVTGELFF.

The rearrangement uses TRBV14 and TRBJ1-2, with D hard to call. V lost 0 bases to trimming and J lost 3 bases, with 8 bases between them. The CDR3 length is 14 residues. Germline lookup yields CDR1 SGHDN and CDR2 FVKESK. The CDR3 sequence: CASSQDIKYYGYTF. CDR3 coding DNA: TGTGCCAGCAGCCAAGATATTAAATACTATGGCTACACCTTC.

The CDR3 DNA is TGTGCCAGCCGCTTCGGGACAACCCCACCCGAGCAGTTCTTC. Protein sequence: CASRFGTTPPEQFF. V usage is TRBV28 and J usage is TRBJ2-1, with a possible D match to TRBD1 (6 bases). CDR1 and CDR2 from the germline V gene are MDHEN and SYDVKM. CDR3 length: 14 amino acids. V was clipped by 8 bases and J by 10 bases, with 21 bases between them.

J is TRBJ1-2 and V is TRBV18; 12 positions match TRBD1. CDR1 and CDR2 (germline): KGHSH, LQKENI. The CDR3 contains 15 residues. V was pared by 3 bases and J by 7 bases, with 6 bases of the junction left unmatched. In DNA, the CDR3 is TGTGCCAGCTCACCTGGGGGACAGGGGGCGCTTGGCTACACCTTC. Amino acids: CASSPGGQGALGYTF.

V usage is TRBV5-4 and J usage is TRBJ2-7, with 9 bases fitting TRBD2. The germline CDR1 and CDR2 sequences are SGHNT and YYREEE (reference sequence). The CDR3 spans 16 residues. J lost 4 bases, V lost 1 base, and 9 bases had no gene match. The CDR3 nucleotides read TGTGCCAGCAGCTTGTCGGGCCTAGCGGGGCGATACGAGCAGTACTTC. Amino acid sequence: CASSLSGLAGRYEQYF.

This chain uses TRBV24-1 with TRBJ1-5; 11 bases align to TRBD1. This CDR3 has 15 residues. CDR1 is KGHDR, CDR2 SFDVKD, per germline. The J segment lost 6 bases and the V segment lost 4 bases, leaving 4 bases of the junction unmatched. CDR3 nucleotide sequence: TGTGCCACCAGTGAACGGACAGGGGGCGGTCAGCCCCAGCATTTT. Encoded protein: CATSERTGGGQPQHF.

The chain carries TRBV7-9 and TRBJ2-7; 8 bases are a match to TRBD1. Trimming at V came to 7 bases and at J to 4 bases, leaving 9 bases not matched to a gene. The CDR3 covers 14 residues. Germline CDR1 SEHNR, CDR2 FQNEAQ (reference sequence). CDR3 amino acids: CASTPGQGWYEQYF. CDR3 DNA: TGTGCCAGCACCCCCGGACAGGGTTGGTACGAGCAGTACTTC.

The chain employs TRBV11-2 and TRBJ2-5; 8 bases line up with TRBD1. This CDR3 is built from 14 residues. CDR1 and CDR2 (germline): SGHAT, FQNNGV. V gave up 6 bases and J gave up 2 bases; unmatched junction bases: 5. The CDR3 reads CASSQDRAQETQYF. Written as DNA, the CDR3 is TGTGCCAGCAGTCAGGACAGGGCACAAGAGACCCAGTACTTC.

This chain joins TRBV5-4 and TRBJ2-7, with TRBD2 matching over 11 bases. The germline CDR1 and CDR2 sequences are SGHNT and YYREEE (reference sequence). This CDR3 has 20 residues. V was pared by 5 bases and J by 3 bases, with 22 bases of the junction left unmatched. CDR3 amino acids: CASRLFPGTSGWDGHYEQYF. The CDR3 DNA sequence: TGTGCCAGCAGGTTGTTCCCCGGGACTAGCGGATGGGATGGACACTACGAGCAGTACTTC.

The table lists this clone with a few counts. CDR3 residues: CASSSVPTSTDTQYF. Here the CDR3 DNA reads TGCGCCAGCAGCTCCGTCCCAACTAGCACAGATACGCAGTATTTT. The chain links TRBV5-1 to TRBJ2-3; D is unresolved. This CDR3 region has 15 residues. V shed 3 bases and J shed 0 bases, with 11 bases lying between them. Germline V gene sequence: CDR1 SGHRS, CDR2 YFSETQ.

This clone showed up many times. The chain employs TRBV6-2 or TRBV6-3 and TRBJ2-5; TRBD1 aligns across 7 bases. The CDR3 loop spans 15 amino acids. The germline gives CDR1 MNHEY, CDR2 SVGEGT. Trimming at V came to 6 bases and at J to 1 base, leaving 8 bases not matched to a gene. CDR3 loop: CASSITGDLQETQYF. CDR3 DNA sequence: TGTGCCAGCAGCATAACAGGGGACCTCCAAGAGACCCAGTACTTC.

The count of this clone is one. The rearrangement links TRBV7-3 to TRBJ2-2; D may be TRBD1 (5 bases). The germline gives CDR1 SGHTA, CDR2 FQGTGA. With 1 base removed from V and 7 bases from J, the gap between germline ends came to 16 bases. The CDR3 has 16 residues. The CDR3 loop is CASSLMPPGSGGELFF. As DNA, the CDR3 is TGTGCCAGCAGCTTAATGCCGCCAGGGTCGGGCGGGGAGCTGTTTTTT.

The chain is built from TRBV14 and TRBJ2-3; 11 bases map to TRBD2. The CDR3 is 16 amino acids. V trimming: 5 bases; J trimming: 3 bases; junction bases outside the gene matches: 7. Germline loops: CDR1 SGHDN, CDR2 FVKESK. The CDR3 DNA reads TGTGCCAGCAGCGTTCGACTAGCGGGGTATACAGATACGCAGTATTTT. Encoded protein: CASSVRLAGYTDTQYF.

The CDR3, as DNA: TGTGCCAGCAGCCAACTACAGGGATACGAGCAGTACTTC. Amino acids: CASSQLQGYEQYF. V gene TRBV11-2 combines with J gene TRBJ2-7; D possibly corresponds to TRBD1 (6 bases). CDR3 length: 13 amino acids. Looked up from germline, CDR1 is SGHAT and CDR2 is FQNNGV. The germline V and J ends were trimmed by 5 bases and 4 bases, with 12 bases remaining between them.

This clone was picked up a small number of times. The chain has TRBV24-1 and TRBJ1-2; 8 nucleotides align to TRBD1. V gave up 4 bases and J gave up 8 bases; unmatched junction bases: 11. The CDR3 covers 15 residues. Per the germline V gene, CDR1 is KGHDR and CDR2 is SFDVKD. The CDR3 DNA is TGTGCCACCAGTGAAGCGGACAGGGTCGGCGGGGGCTACACCTTC. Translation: CATSEADRVGGGYTF.

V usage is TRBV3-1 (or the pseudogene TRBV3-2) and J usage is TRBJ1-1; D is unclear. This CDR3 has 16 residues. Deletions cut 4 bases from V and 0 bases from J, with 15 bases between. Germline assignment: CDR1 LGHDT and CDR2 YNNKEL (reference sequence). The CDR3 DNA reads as TGTGCCAGCAGCCCCATCACCAACACGATGAACACTGAAGCTTTCTTT. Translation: CASSPITNTMNTEAFF.

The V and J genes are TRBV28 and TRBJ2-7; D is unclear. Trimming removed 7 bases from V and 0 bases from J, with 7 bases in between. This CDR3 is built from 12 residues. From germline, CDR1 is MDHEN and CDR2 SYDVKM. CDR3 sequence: CASTVTSYEQYF. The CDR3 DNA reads TGTGCCAGCACAGTTACCTCCTACGAGCAGTACTTC.

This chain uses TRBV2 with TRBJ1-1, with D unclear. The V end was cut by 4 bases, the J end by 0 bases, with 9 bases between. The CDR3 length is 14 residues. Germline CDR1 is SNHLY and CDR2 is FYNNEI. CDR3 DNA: TGTGCCAGCAGTGTGTTGGGCATGAACACTGAAGCTTTCTTT. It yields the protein CASSVLGMNTEAFF.

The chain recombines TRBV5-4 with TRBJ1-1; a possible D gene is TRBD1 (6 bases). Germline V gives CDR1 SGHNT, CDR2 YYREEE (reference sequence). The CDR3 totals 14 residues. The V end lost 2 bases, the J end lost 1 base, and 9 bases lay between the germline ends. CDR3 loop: CASSFLDRNTEAFF. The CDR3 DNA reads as TGTGCCAGCAGCTTTCTGGACAGGAACACTGAAGCTTTCTTT.